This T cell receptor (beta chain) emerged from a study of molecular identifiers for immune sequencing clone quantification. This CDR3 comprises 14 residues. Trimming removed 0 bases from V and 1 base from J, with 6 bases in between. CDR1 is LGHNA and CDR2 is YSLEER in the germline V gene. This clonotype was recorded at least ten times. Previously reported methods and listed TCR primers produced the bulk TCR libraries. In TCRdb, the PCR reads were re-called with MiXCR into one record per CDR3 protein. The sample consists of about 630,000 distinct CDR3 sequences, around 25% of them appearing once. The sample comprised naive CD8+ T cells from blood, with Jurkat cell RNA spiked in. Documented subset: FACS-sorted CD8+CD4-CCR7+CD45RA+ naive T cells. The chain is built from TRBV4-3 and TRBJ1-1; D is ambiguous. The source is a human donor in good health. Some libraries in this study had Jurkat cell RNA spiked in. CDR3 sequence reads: CASSQDLQNTEAFF. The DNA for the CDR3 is TGCGCCAGCAGCCAAGATTTACAGAACACTGAAGCTTTCTTT.